The 6 T cell receptor beta chains below come from one sample, sequenced in a study of blood T cell repertoires in COVID-19. Clones were read by immunoSEQ multiplex PCR, and TCRdb kept only the in-frame ones, dropping some. This sample yields approximately 210,000 clones, of which approximately 90% are seen a single time; under 2% belongs to the top ten. The sample was peripheral blood. The origin of the receptors is a man aged 70-80 years with acute or convalescent COVID-19.

V usage is TRBV27 and J usage is TRBJ2-7; 8 nucleotides line up with TRBD1. Germline V lookup: CDR1 MNHEY, CDR2 SMNVEV (reference sequence). The CDR3 sequence is 15 residues long. V dropped 4 bases and J dropped 2; count of bases not matched to a gene: 7. CDR3 DNA sequence: TGTGCCAGCAGTTACCGGACAGGGTCACCCTACGAGCAGTACTTC. This translates into CASSYRTGSPYEQYF.

This clone was counted only a few times. The genes are TRBV7-8 and TRBJ1-5, with 7 bases aligning to TRBD1. Germline V lookup: CDR1 SGHVS, CDR2 FQNEAQ. CDR3 length equals 14 residues. With V trimmed by 10 bases and J by 3 bases, 9 bases remained unmatched. CDR3 residues: CATSGTELNQPQHF. The CDR3 coding sequence is TGTGCCACCTCCGGGACAGAGCTCAATCAGCCCCAGCATTTT. The full variable domain, with the rest looked up from reference TRBV7-8 and TRBJ1-5, is GAGVSQSPRYKVAKRGQDVALRCDPISGHVSLFWYQQALGQGPEFLTYFQNEAQLDKSGLPSDRFFAERPEGSVSTLKIQRTQQEDSAVYLCATSGTELNQPQHFGDGTRLSIL.

The chain has TRBV6-5 and TRBJ2-7, with 8 bases matching TRBD2. The ends lost 7 bases at V and 0 bases at J; junction bases unmatched: 8. Germline lookup yields CDR1 MNHEY and CDR2 SVGAGI. This CDR3 is 15 amino acids long. The CDR3 DNA reads as TGTGCCAGCACTATGACTAGCGAGAACTCCTACGAGCAGTACTTC. This encodes CASTMTSENSYEQYF.

This clone has only a few counts. The chain uses TRBV13 and TRBJ2-7, with 7 bases fitting TRBD1. Trimming removed 3 bases from V and 1 base from J; junction bases left unmatched: 6. This CDR3 has 15 residues. The germline V gene has CDR1 PRHDT and CDR2 FYEKMQ (reference sequence). The CDR3 sequence: CASSFAQGDSYEQYF. CDR3 nucleotides: TGTGCCAGCAGCTTTGCGCAGGGGGATTCCTACGAGCAGTACTTC.

V is TRBV7-9 and J is TRBJ1-5; the match to TRBD1 covers 7 bases. This CDR3 is 15 amino acids long. V trimming: 6 bases; J trimming: 5 bases; junction bases outside the gene matches: 10. Germline V gene sequence: CDR1 SEHNR, CDR2 FQNEAQ (reference sequence). CDR3 protein: CASSPYGTVDQPQHF. The CDR3 DNA sequence: TGTGCCAGCAGTCCCTACGGGACAGTTGATCAGCCCCAGCATTTT. Based on the CDR3 plus reference TRBV7-9 and TRBJ1-5, the full variable domain is DTGVSQNPRHKITKRGQNVTFRCDPISEHNRLYWYRQTLGQGPEFLTYFQNEAQLEKSRLLSDRFSAERPKGSFSTLEIQRTEQGDSAMYLCASSPYGTVDQPQHFGDGTRLSIL.

V and J are TRBV19 and TRBJ1-5; D not resolved. This CDR3 is built from 15 residues. Trimming stripped 5 bases from V and 3 bases from J, with 14 bases between. Germline V gives CDR1 LNHDA, CDR2 SQIVND (reference sequence). In DNA form, the CDR3 reads TGTGCCAGTAGTCCATACGGGATTCCCAATCAGCCCCAGCATTTT. Translating gives CASSPYGIPNQPQHF.